Listed below are T cell receptor beta chains from one sample, sequenced in a study of blood T cells in healthy people across ages. MiXCR was run by TCRdb on the 5' RACE reads, yielding one entry per CDR3 protein. The sample has about 1.1 million distinct CDR3 sequences; roughly two fifths are singletons. The specimen was blood. The source of these receptors is a man younger than 30 in good health. CDR3s include the opening cysteine and the closing phenylalanine or tryptophan. A D gene is named only where the DNA matches it firmly. A row's size may be missing; if present it is once, few, many or a size class.

v_gene: TRBV6-1
abundance: -
j_gene: TRBJ1-5
d_gene: -
CDR3aa: CAPGGSNQPQHF
CDR3nt: TGTGCCCCGGGCGGTTCCAATCAGCCCCAGCATTTT

v_gene: TRBV7-3
abundance: few
j_gene: TRBJ2-1
d_gene: -
CDR3aa: CASSLDINSYNEQFF
CDR3nt: TGTGCCAGCAGTCTAGACATTAACTCCTACAATGAGCAGTTCTTC

v_gene: TRBV11-1
abundance: -
j_gene: TRBJ2-7
d_gene: TRBD2
CDR3aa: CASSRGDYNEQYF
CDR3nt: TGTGCCAGCTCTCGCGGGGACTACAATGAGCAGTACTTC

v_gene: TRBV28
abundance: -
j_gene: TRBJ1-2
d_gene: -
CDR3aa: CASSLFVTKAGYTF
CDR3nt: TGTGCCAGCAGTTTATTTGTGACTAAGGCTGGCTACACCTTC

v_gene: TRBV6-2/TRBV6-3
abundance: -
j_gene: TRBJ2-3
d_gene: -
CDR3aa: CASSYVGVTDTQYF
CDR3nt: TGTGCCAGCAGTTACGTCGGGGTGACAGATACGCAGTATTTT

v_gene: TRBV5-1
abundance: -
j_gene: TRBJ1-4
d_gene: TRBD1
CDR3aa: CASSPGDSEKLFF
CDR3nt: TGCGCCAGCAGCCCGGGGGACAGCGAAAAACTGTTTTTT

v_gene: TRBV7-3
abundance: -
j_gene: TRBJ2-1
d_gene: -
CDR3aa: CTSSLNGQSSYNEQFF
CDR3nt: TGTACCAGCAGCTTAAACGGACAGAGCTCCTACAATGAGCAGTTCTTC

v_gene: TRBV7-2
abundance: -
j_gene: TRBJ1-2
d_gene: -
CDR3aa: CASSLEYGDGYTF
CDR3nt: TGTGCCAGCAGCTTAGAATATGGAGATGGCTACACCTTC

v_gene: TRBV4-3
abundance: -
j_gene: TRBJ2-5
d_gene: -
CDR3aa: CASSQDPGLISYNEQYF
CDR3nt: TGCGCCAGCAGCCAAGATCCCGGTTTAATTTCCTACAATGAGCAGTACTTC

v_gene: TRBV29-1
abundance: -
j_gene: TRBJ1-2
d_gene: -
CDR3aa: CSPQEDYGYTF
CDR3nt: TGCAGCCCTCAGGAGGACTATGGCTACACCTTC

v_gene: TRBV12-3/TRBV12-4
abundance: -
j_gene: TRBJ2-7
d_gene: TRBD1
CDR3aa: CASSRDRTYNEQYF
CDR3nt: TGTGCCAGCAGCCGGGACAGGACCTACAATGAGCAGTACTTC

v_gene: TRBV19
abundance: few
j_gene: TRBJ2-1
d_gene: -
CDR3aa: CASSIAQVSNEQFF
CDR3nt: TGTGCCAGTAGTATCGCCCAGGTTAGCAATGAGCAGTTCTTC

v_gene: TRBV13
abundance: -
j_gene: TRBJ2-7
d_gene: TRBD1
CDR3aa: CASSLGQGAGYEQYF
CDR3nt: TGTGCCAGCAGCTTAGGTCAGGGGGCGGGATACGAGCAGTACTTC

v_gene: TRBV4-1
abundance: -
j_gene: TRBJ1-1
d_gene: -
CDR3aa: CASSQDNRHEAFF
CDR3nt: TGCGCCAGCAGCCAAGATAACAGGCATGAAGCTTTCTTT